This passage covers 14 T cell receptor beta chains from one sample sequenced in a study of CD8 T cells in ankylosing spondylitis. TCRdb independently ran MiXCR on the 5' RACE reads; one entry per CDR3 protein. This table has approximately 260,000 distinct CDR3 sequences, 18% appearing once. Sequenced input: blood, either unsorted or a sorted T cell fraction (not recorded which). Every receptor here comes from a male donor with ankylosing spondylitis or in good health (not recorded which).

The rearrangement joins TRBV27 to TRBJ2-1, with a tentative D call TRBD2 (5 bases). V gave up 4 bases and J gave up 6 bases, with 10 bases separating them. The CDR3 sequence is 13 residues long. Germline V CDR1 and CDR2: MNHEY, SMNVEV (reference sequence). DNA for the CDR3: TGTGCCAGCAGTTCCCTCGGGGTCAATGAGCAGTTCTTC. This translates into CASSSLGVNEQFF.

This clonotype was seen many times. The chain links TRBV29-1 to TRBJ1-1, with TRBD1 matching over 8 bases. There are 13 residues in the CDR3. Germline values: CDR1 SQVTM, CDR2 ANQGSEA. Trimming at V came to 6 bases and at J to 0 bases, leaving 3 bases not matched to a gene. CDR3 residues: CSVGTGMNTEAFF. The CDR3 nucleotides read TGCAGCGTGGGGACAGGCATGAACACTGAAGCTTTCTTT.

Here the CDR3 reads CASSPRTSASSYEQYF. Here the CDR3 DNA reads TGTGCCAGCAGCCCCAGGACTAGCGCGAGCTCCTACGAGCAGTACTTC. The genes are TRBV9 and TRBJ2-7; 9 bases match TRBD2. V was pared by 4 bases and J by 0 bases, with 8 bases of the junction left unmatched. CDR1 is SGDLS and CDR2 is YYNGEE in the germline V gene. The length of the CDR3 is 16 residues.

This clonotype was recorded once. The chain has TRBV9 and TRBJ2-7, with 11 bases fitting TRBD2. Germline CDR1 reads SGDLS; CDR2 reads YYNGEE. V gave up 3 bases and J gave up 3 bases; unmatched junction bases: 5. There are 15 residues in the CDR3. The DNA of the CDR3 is TGTGCCAGCAGCGACGGGACTAGCGGTGGCTACGAGCAGTACTTC. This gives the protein CASSDGTSGGYEQYF.

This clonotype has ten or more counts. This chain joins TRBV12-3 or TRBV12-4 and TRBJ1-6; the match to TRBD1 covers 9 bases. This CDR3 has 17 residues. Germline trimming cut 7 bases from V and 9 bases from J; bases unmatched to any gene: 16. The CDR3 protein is CASTQILSDRGISPLHF. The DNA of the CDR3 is TGTGCCAGCACCCAAATTCTCTCGGACAGGGGTATTTCACCCCTCCACTTT.

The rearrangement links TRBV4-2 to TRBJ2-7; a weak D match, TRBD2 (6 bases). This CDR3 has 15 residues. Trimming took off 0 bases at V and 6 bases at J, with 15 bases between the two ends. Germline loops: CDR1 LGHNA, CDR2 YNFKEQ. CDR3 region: CASSQDPGLGSEQYF. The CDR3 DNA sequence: TGTGCCAGCAGCCAAGACCCGGGACTGGGCTCCGAGCAGTACTTC.

The CDR3 coding sequence is TGCGCCAGCAGCCAAGCGAGGGCAGCCAGCTCTGGAAACACCATATATTTT. It encodes CASSQARAASSGNTIYF. The chain recombines TRBV4-3 with TRBJ1-3, with no clear D. From germline, CDR1 is LGHNA and CDR2 YSLEER. The V end lost 1 base, the J end lost 0 bases, and 13 bases lay between the germline ends. The CDR3 sequence is 17 residues long.

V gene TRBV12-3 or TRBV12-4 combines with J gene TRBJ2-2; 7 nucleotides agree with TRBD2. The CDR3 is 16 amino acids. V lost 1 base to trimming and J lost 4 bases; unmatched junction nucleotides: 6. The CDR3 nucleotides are TGTGCCAGCAGTTTAGGGGGAGGGCGGGCCACCGGGGAGCTGTTTTTT. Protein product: CASSLGGGRATGELFF.

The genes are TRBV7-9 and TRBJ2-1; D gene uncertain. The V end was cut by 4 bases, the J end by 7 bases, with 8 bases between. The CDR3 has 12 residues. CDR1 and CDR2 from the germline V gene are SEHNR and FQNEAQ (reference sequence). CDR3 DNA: TGTGCCAGCAGCTCGATAGCTAATGAGCAGTTCTTC. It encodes CASSSIANEQFF.

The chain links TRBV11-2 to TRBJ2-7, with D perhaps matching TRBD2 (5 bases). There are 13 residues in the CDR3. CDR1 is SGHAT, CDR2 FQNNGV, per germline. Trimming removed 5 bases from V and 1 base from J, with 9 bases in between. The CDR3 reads CASSISGSYEQYF. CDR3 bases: TGTGCCAGCAGCATAAGCGGATCCTACGAGCAGTACTTC.

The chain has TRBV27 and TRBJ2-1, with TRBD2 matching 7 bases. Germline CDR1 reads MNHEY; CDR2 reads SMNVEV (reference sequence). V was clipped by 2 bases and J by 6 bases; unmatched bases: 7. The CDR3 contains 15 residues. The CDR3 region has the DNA TGTGCCAGCAGTTTAGTCGCGGGAGTAGGCAATGAGCAGTTCTTC. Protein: CASSLVAGVGNEQFF.

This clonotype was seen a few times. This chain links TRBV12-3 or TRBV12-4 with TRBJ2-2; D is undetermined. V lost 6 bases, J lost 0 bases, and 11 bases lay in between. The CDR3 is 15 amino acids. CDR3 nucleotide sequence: TGTGCCAGCAGCCCCGGACGGACGAACACCGGGGAGCTGTTTTTT. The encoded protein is CASSPGRTNTGELFF.

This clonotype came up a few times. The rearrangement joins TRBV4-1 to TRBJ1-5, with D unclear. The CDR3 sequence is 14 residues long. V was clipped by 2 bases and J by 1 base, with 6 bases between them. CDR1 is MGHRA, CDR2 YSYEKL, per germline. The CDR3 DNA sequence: TGCGCCAGCAGCCAATTCGAGAGCAATCAGCCCCAGCATTTT. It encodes CASSQFESNQPQHF.

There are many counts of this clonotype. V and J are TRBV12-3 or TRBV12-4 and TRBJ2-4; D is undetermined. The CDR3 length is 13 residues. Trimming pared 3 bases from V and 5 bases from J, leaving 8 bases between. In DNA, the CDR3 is TGTGCCAGCAGTTTCCGCACGGAAAACATTCAGTACTTC. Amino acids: CASSFRTENIQYF.